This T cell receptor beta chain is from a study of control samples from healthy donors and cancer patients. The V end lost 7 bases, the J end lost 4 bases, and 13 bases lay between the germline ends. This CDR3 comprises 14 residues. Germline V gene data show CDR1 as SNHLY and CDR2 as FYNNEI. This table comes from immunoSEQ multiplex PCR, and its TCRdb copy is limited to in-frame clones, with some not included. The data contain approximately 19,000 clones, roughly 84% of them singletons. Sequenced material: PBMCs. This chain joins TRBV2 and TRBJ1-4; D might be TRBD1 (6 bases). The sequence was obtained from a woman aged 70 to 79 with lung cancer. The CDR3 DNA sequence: TGTGCCAGCACTCCCGGACAGTTTAATGAAAAACTGTTTTTT. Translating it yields CASTPGQFNEKLFF.